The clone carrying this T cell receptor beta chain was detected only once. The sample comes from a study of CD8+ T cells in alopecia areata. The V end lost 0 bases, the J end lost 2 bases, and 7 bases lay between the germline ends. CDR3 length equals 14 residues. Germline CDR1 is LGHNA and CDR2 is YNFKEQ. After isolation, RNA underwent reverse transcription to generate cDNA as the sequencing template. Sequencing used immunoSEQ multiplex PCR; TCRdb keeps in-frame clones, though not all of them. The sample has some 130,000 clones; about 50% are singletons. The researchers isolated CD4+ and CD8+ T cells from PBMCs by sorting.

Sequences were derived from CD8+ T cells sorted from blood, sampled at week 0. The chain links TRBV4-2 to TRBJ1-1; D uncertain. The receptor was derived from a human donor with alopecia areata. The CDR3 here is CASSQDPGNTEAFF. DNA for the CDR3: TGTGCCAGCAGCCAAGATCCGGGTAACACTGAAGCTTTCTTT.